This T cell receptor beta chain emerged from a study of CD8 T cells in ankylosing spondylitis. The study's findings and limits: Relatively rare in peripheral blood, disease-linked clones were also CD8+. Characteristic, it appeared, of ankylosing spondylitis blood was a TCR beta motif of roughly eight highly homologous variants. Matched ankylosing spondylitis synovial fluid reportedly contained a significantly enriched population of disease-linked clones.

V was trimmed by 3 bases and J by 5 bases, leaving 13 bases between them. The CDR3 runs 13 residues. The V gene's germline CDR1 is DFQATT and CDR2 SNEGSKA (reference sequence). This clonotype showed up many times. Its specificity is not known. Construction of TCR beta libraries was performed using quantitative 5'-RACE with molecular barcodes. TCRdb reprocessed the 5' RACE reads with MiXCR, giving one entry per CDR3 protein. The top ten clones hold 7.5% to 9.5% of a sample with about 280,000 distinct CDR3 sequences, 20% of them seen once. Input material: blood, either unsorted or a sorted T cell fraction (not recorded which). The sequence derives from a male donor with ankylosing spondylitis or in good health (not recorded which). The rearrangement uses TRBV20-1 and TRBJ1-1, with a possible D match to TRBD1 (5 bases). CDR3 in amino acids: CSASRGSRTEAFF. In nucleotides, the CDR3 is TGCAGTGCTAGTAGGGGCTCGAGGACTGAAGCTTTCTTT.